This TCR beta chain came from a study of shared clonotypes between healthy human individuals. CDR1 SGHTA and CDR2 FQGTGA come from the germline V gene. This CDR3 spans 14 amino acids. V lost 2 bases and J 4 bases, leaving 6 bases between the germline ends. Clones were sequenced by immunoSEQ multiplex PCR, and TCRdb holds only the in-frame ones, with some missing. The top ten clones hold roughly 0.82% of a sample with about 1.1 million clones, approximately 80% of them seen once. The specimen sequenced was memory CD4+ T cells from PBMCs. The subset denotes: CD45RA-negative fraction. The origin of this receptor is a young man in good health. Some clones in this sample may be carry-over from other donors' samples. This chain connects TRBV7-3 to TRBJ2-6; D call uncertain. The CDR3 nucleotides read TGTGCCAGCAGCTTAGTTCCCGGGGCCAACGTCCTGACTTTC. As protein: CASSLVPGANVLTF.